Listed below are T cell receptor beta chains from one sample, sequenced in a study of cytomegalovirus exposure and HLA in healthy donors. Generated by immunoSEQ multiplex PCR, the TCRdb table keeps only in-frame clones and is missing some. This sample has 100,000 to 150,000 clones, with around 82% found just once. The sample taken for sequencing was PBMCs. The receptors here all came from a woman in her 40s in good health and CMV-seropositive. The CDR3 runs from the conserved cysteine through the conserved F or W. A D gene is named only where the DNA matches it firmly. Where a row states a size, it is once, few, many or the class of an expanded clone; other rows omit it.

TRBJ1-5 | TRBV15 | TRBD1 | . | TGTGCCACCAGCAGAGAAGGACAGGGTGATCAGCCCCAGCATTTT | CATSREGQGDQPQHF
TRBJ2-1 | TRBV9 | TRBD1 | . | TGTGCCAGCAGCGTTCCGCGGGACAGGGGTGGCAATGAGCAGTTCTTC | CASSVPRDRGGNEQFF
TRBJ2-7 | TRBV5-4 | . | . | TGTGCCAGCAGCTCGTCGTTGGAGACGGAGTACTTC | CASSSSLETEYF
TRBJ2-7 | TRBV11-2 | . | . | TGTGCCAGCTCCGACACCTCCTACGAGCAGTACTTC | CASSDTSYEQYF
TRBJ1-2 | TRBV5-1 | . | . | TGCGCCAGCAGCTCATCGAGCCCCGAGGCAGGGCTGAAAAACTATGGCTACACCTTC | CASSSSSPEAGLKNYGYTF
TRBJ2-3 | TRBV7-3 | TRBD2 | . | TGTGCCAGCAGCTTATATAGCGGGAGGGCCCGTCGGGCAGATACGCAGTATTTT | CASSLYSGRARRADTQYF
TRBJ2-7 | TRBV5-4 | . | few | TGTGCCAGCAGCCGAGGGTATAACTACGAGCAGTACTTC | CASSRGYNYEQYF
TRBJ2-3 | TRBV5-4 | . | . | TGTGCCAGCAGCTTGTCTAGGTCAGATACGCAGTATTTT | CASSLSRSDTQYF
TRBJ2-3 | TRBV6-5 | . | . | TGTGCCAGCAGTTACTCAGGGGGGGCTGGAGATACGCAGTATTTT | CASSYSGGAGDTQYF
TRBJ2-2 | TRBV6-5 | . | . | TGTGCCAGCAGTTGGACTGCCGGGGAGCTGTTTTTT | CASSWTAGELFF
TRBJ1-2 | TRBV6-1 | . | once | TGTGCCAGCAGTGAATTGGGGACTCTGACCTATGGCTACACCTTC | CASSELGTLTYGYTF
TRBJ2-3 | TRBV11-3 | TRBD2 | . | TGTGCCAGCAGCTTAAGTCCGGGACTAGCGGGCCAGGTGGCGCAGTATTTT | CASSLSPGLAGQVAQYF
TRBJ2-7 | TRBV4-1 | TRBD2 | . | TGCGCCAGCAGCTACCTAGCGGGAGGCCCCTACGAGCAGTACTTC | CASSYLAGGPYEQYF
TRBJ2-1 | TRBV2 | TRBD1 | . | TGTGCCAGCAGAGGGGACAGGTACAATGAGCAGTTCTTC | CASRGDRYNEQFF
TRBJ2-3 | TRBV5-1 | . | . | TGCGCCAGCAGCTTGGTGGGGCAGGGTTTAGCAGATACGCAGTATTTT | CASSLVGQGLADTQYF
TRBJ2-1 | TRBV13 | . | . | TGTGCCAGCAGCTTATCAAGGCTCCGGGACTGGGACAATGAGCAGTTCTTC | CASSLSRLRDWDNEQFF
TRBJ2-2 | TRBV7-2 | . | . | TGTGCCAGCAGACCCCAGGGAACCGGGGAGCTGTTTTTT | CASRPQGTGELFF
TRBJ1-4 | TRBV27 | TRBD1 | . | TGTGCCAGCAGACTGGGACAGGGACGGGGTGAAAAACTGTTTTTT | CASRLGQGRGEKLFF
TRBJ2-1 | TRBV9 | TRBD2 | . | TGTGCCAGCAGCGTAGGTGGGGTTTGGACTAGCGGGGGCTACAATGAGCAGTTCTTC | CASSVGGVWTSGGYNEQFF
TRBJ2-7 | TRBV2 | TRBD2 | . | TGTGCCAGCAGGTCCTTGAGCGGGAGGAGGAACGAGCAGTACTTC | CASRSLSGRRNEQYF
TRBJ2-5 | TRBV19 | TRBD2 | . | TGTGCCAGTAGTACTACAACGCGGACTAGCGGGAGGGAGACCCAGTACTTC | CASSTTTRTSGRETQYF
TRBJ2-3 | TRBV19 | TRBD2 | . | TGTGCCAGTAGTATGGATAGCGGGAGTACAGATACGCAGTATTTT | CASSMDSGSTDTQYF
TRBJ2-7 | TRBV5-4 | TRBD2 | . | TGTGCCAGCAGCTTGTTGGGCGGGAGCTCCTACGAGCAGTACTTC | CASSLLGGSSYEQYF
TRBJ1-2 | TRBV5-1 | . | . | TGCGCCAGCAGCTCCGCCCCAGAAGCTAACTATGGCTACACCTTC | CASSSAPEANYGYTF
TRBJ2-2 | TRBV7-7 | . | . | TGTGCCAGCAGCCTCGGCGGGGGCGAGTTTCCCGGGGAGCTGTTTTTT | CASSLGGGEFPGELFF
TRBJ2-1 | TRBV28 | . | . | TGTGCCAGCAGCGAAATCGAGGAGGGGCAGTTCTTC | CASSEIEEGQFF
TRBJ2-5 | TRBV4-3 | TRBD2 | . | TGCGCCAGCAGCCTTCTACTAGCGCCCGGGGAGACCCAGTACTTC | CASSLLLAPGETQYF
TRBJ1-1 | TRBV28 | . | . | TGTGCCAGCAGCAAAATTTTAACAAACACTGAAGCTTTCTTT | CASSKILTNTEAFF
TRBJ2-1 | TRBV5-1 | . | once | TGCGCCAGCAGCTTGGCCGGGGTCGTCGATGAGCAGTTCTTC | CASSLAGVVDEQFF
TRBJ1-1 | TRBV21-1 | . | . | TGTGCCAGCAGCAAATGGGCGGGGGCGGGCGGAGCTTTCTTT | CASSKWAGAGGAFF
TRBJ1-4 | TRBV27 | . | . | TGTGCCAGCAGTTCCACAGGGAACCGAGGTGAAAAACTGTTTTTT | CASSSTGNRGEKLFF
TRBJ2-1 | TRBV30 | . | . | TGTGCCTGGAGTAGGGGAAGGTACAATGAGCAGTTCTTC | CAWSRGRYNEQFF
TRBJ2-3 | TRBV27 | . | . | TGTGCCAGCAGACCATTACAGGCCCCGAGGGATACGCAGTATTTT | CASRPLQAPRDTQYF
TRBJ2-3 | TRBV11-3 | TRBD2 | . | TGTGCCAGCAGTGAAGACGGAGCGGGAAGCACAGATACGCAGTATTTT | CASSEDGAGSTDTQYF
TRBJ2-1 | TRBV5-8 | . | . | TGTGCCAGCAGCCACGGACTACAGGGGAACAATGAGCAGTTCTTC | CASSHGLQGNNEQFF
TRBJ2-2 | TRBV2 | . | once | TGTGCCAGCATGAAACAGGGGAACACCGGGGAGCTGTTTTTT | CASMKQGNTGELFF
TRBJ2-5 | TRBV19 | . | . | TGTGCCAGTAGTGCCACAGGGACGGGGCAAGAGACCCAGTACTTC | CASSATGTGQETQYF
TRBJ2-3 | TRBV28 | TRBD2 | few | TGTGCCAGCAGCTCGGGGGGGGAAGGAACAGATACGCAGTATTTT | CASSSGGEGTDTQYF
TRBJ1-2 | TRBV6-1 | TRBD1 | . | TGTGCCAGCAAAGCCGGGACAGGGGAGTTTCAGGGCTACACCTTC | CASKAGTGEFQGYTF
TRBJ2-5 | TRBV6-1 | . | . | TGTGCCAGCCGTCGCGGTTGGCAAGAGACCCAGTACTTC | CASRRGWQETQYF
TRBJ2-7 | TRBV13 | TRBD1 | . | TGTGCCAGCAGCCACTCAGGGGGCGAGCAGTACTTC | CASSHSGGEQYF
TRBJ1-3 | TRBV30 | . | . | TGTGCCTGGAAGGACAGTTCTGGAAACACCATATATTTT | CAWKDSSGNTIYF
TRBJ1-4 | TRBV7-2 | . | . | TGTGCCAGCAGTTCCCACAGAGCCAATGAAAAACTGTTTTTT | CASSSHRANEKLFF
TRBJ2-3 | TRBV15 | TRBD2 | . | TGTGCAACCAGGGCGGGGGGCACAGATACGCAGTATTTT | CATRAGGTDTQYF
TRBJ2-1 | TRBV7-9 | TRBD2 | . | TGTGCCAGCAGCGTAAGACTAGCGGGAGTCAATGAGCAGTTCTTC | CASSVRLAGVNEQFF
TRBJ2-2 | TRBV5-1 | TRBD2 | . | TGCGCCAGCAGCAATAGCGGGAGTCTCCCCGGGGAGCTGTTTTTT | CASSNSGSLPGELFF
TRBJ1-6 | TRBV7-9 | . | . | TGTGCCAGCAGCTTAGTGGCAGGGTCCTATAATTCACCCCTCCACTTT | CASSLVAGSYNSPLHF
TRBJ1-5 | TRBV11-2 | . | . | TGTGCCAGCAGCTCGGGAGACCTCAATCAGCCCCAGCATTTT | CASSSGDLNQPQHF
TRBJ2-4 | TRBV7-9 | TRBD2 | . | TGTGCCAGCAGCCCAAGCGGGAGGTGGGAGAACATTCAGTACTTC | CASSPSGRWENIQYF
TRBJ2-7 | TRBV11-2 | . | . | TGTGCCAGCAGCTTAGATAGGGGACACTACGAGCAGTACTTC | CASSLDRGHYEQYF
TRBJ2-7 | TRBV4-1 | . | . | TGCGCCAGCAGCCAAGACGGGACTGCTTCCTACGAGCAGTACTTC | CASSQDGTASYEQYF
TRBJ1-4 | TRBV4-1 | . | once | TGCGCCAGCAGCCTACCGGGACAAACTAATGAAAAACTGTTTTTT | CASSLPGQTNEKLFF
TRBJ2-2 | TRBV30 | . | . | TGTGCCTGGAGTGTACTTGGCGGAGAGGCCGGGGAGCTGTTTTTT | CAWSVLGGEAGELFF
TRBJ1-5 | TRBV6-1 | . | . | TGTGCCAGCAGTGAAGGAGAATGGGGCCAGCCCCAGCATTTT | CASSEGEWGQPQHF
TRBJ2-1 | TRBV2 | TRBD2 | few | TGTGCCAGCATTAGCGGGCCTAACAATGAGCAGTTCTTC | CASISGPNNEQFF
TRBJ2-3 | TRBV5-1 | TRBD2 | . | TGCGCCAGCGAGGTAGCGGGAGATGGCACAGATACGCAGTATTTT | CASEVAGDGTDTQYF
TRBJ2-1 | TRBV2 | . | . | TGTGCCAGCCGAGACACAGATAATTACAATGAGCAGTTCTTC | CASRDTDNYNEQFF